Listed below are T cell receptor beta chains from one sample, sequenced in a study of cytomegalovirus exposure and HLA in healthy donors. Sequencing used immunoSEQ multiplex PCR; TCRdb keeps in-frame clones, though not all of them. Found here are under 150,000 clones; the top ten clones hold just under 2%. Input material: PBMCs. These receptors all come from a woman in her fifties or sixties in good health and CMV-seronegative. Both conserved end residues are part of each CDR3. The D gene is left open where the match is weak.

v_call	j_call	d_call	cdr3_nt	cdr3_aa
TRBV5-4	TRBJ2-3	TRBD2	TGTGCCAGCAGCTTAGCGGGGGGCGGCACAGATACGCAGTATTTT	CASSLAGGGTDTQYF
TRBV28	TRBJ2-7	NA	TGTGCCAGCACCAAAGGACAGTTTTACGAGCAGTACTTC	CASTKGQFYEQYF
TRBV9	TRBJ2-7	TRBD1	TGTGCCAGCAGCGTAGGCGGGACAGGGGTAGCCTACGAGCAGTACTTC	CASSVGGTGVAYEQYF
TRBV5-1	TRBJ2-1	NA	TGCGCCAGCAGCTTGCAACTTGGGGACTCCTACTCCTACAATGAGCAGTTCTTC	CASSLQLGDSYSYNEQFF
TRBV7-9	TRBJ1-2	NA	TGTGCCAGCAGCAACCGCGGGGGCTACACCTTC	CASSNRGGYTF
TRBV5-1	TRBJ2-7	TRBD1	TGCGCCAGCAGCTCGACAGGGGCCTACGAGCAGTACTTC	CASSSTGAYEQYF
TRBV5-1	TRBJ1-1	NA	TGCGCCAGCAGCTTGGGTAGGGGAAACACTGAAGCTTTCTTT	CASSLGRGNTEAFF
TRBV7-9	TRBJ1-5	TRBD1	TGTGCCAGCAGTTCACAGGGGGATGGTCAGCCCCAGCATTTT	CASSSQGDGQPQHF
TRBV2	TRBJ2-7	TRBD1	TGTGCCACCAAAGGGACAGGGGCCTACGAGCAGTACTTC	CATKGTGAYEQYF
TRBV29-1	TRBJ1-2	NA	TGCAGCGTTGAAGGACAGAAAGCCAACTATGGCTACACCTTC	CSVEGQKANYGYTF